This TCR beta chain was sequenced in a study of identical twins. A single record per CDR3 protein comes from TCRdb applying MiXCR to the 5' RACE reads. The sample consists of approximately 680,000 distinct CDR3 sequences, around 7.4% of them appearing once. CDR1 SEHNR and CDR2 FQNEAQ come from the germline V gene (reference sequence). Trimming cost V 4 bases and J 6 bases; bases outside gene matches: 6. The CDR3 loop spans 15 amino acids. This sample also belongs to another study, concerning yellow fever vaccine responses in identical twins.

Material for sequencing was PBMCs. The chain is built from TRBV7-9 and TRBJ2-7; 13 positions match TRBD2. This receptor was obtained from a woman under 30 in good health. Written as DNA, the CDR3 is TGTGCCAGCAGCTCCCAACTAGCGGGAGGGTTCGAGCAGTACTTC. This translates into CASSSQLAGGFEQYF.